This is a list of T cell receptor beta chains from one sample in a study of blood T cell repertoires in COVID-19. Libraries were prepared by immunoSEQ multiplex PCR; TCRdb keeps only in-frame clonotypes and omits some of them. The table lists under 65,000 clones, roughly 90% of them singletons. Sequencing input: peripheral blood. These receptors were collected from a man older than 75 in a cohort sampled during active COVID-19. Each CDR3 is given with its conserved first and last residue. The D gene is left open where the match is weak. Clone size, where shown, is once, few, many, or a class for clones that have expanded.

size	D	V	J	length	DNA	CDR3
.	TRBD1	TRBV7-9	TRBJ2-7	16	TGTGCCAGCAGCCGATCCGGGACAGGGGTATCCTACGAGCAGTACTTC	CASSRSGTGVSYEQYF
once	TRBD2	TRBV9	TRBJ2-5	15	TGTGCCAGCAGCGTAGGCAGCGGGAGGGAAGAGACCCAGTACTTC	CASSVGSGREETQYF
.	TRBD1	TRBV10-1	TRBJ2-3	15	TGCGCCAGCAACGTGACAGGGGGCCGTACAGATACGCAGTATTTT	CASNVTGGRTDTQYF
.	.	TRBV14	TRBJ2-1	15	TGTGCCAGCAGCCAAGTGGGGGGCTCCTACAATGAGCAGTTCTTC	CASSQVGGSYNEQFF
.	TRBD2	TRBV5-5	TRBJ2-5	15	TGTGCCAGCAGCCCCGGGACTAGCGGGGGGGAGACCCAGTACTTC	CASSPGTSGGETQYF
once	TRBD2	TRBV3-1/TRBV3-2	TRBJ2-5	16	TGTGCCAGCAGCCAAACGTTAACTAGCGTTGTGGAGACCCAGTACTTC	CASSQTLTSVVETQYF
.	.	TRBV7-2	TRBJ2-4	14	TGTGCCAGCAGCATAGACAGGTCCGGCGGCATTCAGTACTTC	CASSIDRSGGIQYF
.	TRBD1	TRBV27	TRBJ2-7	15	TGTGCCAGCAGTTTTTCCGGGACAGCTGCCTACGAGCAGTACTTC	CASSFSGTAAYEQYF
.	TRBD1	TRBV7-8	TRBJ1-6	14	TGTGCCAGCAGCTTTCAGGGGGCAAATTCACCCCTCCACTTT	CASSFQGANSPLHF
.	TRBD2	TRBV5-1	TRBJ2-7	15	TGCGCCAGCGGAACCGGACTAGCGGGAGACCCCGAGCAGTACTTC	CASGTGLAGDPEQYF
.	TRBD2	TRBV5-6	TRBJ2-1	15	TGTGCCAGCAGCTTGGAGACGGGAGGTAGCAATGAGCAGTTCTTC	CASSLETGGSNEQFF
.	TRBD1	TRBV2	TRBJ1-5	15	TGTGCCAGCAGTGGACAGGGGATCGGCAATCAGCCCCAGCATTTT	CASSGQGIGNQPQHF
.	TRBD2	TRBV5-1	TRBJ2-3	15	TGCGCCAGCAGCTCAAGCGGGAGGGCGGGAGATACGCAGTATTTT	CASSSSGRAGDTQYF
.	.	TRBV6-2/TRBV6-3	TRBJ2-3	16	TGTGCCAGCAGTTACTTATCGGACAGCCCCAGGAATACGCAGTATTTT	CASSYLSDSPRNTQYF
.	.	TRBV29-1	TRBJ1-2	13	TGCAGCGTGAACACCGCGGGAAACTATGGCTACACCTTC	CSVNTAGNYGYTF
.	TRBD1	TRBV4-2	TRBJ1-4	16	TGTGCCAGCAGCCAAGATCATGGACAGGGGTGGGAAAAACTGTTTTTT	CASSQDHGQGWEKLFF
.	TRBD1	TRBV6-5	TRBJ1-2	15	TGTGCCAGCTCCGTGGAGTTACAGGGGGCCTATGGCCACACCTTC	CASSVELQGAYGHTF
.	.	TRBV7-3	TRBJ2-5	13	TGTGCCAGCAGCTTAAGGCAGGGAGAGACCCAGTACTTC	CASSLRQGETQYF
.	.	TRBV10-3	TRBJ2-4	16	TGTGCCATCAGTGACTTAGACAGTCAAGCCAAAAACATTCAGTACTTC	CAISDLDSQAKNIQYF
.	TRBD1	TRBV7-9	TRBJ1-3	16	TGTGCCAGCAGCCGGGGACAGGGTTACTCTGGAAACACCATATATTTT	CASSRGQGYSGNTIYF
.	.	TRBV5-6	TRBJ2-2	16	TGTGCCAGCACCCAAACAGGGGGGGGAAACACCGGGGAGCTGTTTTTT	CASTQTGGGNTGELFF
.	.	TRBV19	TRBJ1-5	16	TGTGCCAGTAGTTCTTTAGGACAGCCTAGCAATCAGCCCCAGCATTTT	CASSSLGQPSNQPQHF
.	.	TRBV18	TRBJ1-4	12	TGTGCCAGCTCACCTCCGGGTGAAAAACTGTTTTTT	CASSPPGEKLFF
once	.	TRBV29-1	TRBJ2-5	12	TGCAGCGCCCGGGTCGGGTCAGAGACCCAGTACTTC	CSARVGSETQYF
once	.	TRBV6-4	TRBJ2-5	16	TGTGCCAGCAGTGACTCCATTGACAGTTTACAAGAGACCCAGTACTTC	CASSDSIDSLQETQYF
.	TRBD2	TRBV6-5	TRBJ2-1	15	TGTGCCAGCAGTTACCGACTAGCGGGAGTCAATGAGCAGTTCTTC	CASSYRLAGVNEQFF
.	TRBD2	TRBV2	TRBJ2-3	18	TGTGCCAGCAGTGGGGGGCTAGCGGGAGTGACTAGCACAGATACGCAGTATTTT	CASSGGLAGVTSTDTQYF
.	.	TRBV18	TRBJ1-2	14	TGTGCCAGCTCAACCCAATGGGAGGGCTATGGCTACACCTTC	CASSTQWEGYGYTF
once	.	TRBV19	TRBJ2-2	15	TGTGCCAGTAGTAATACTGGACAGAACACCGGGGAGCTGTTTTTT	CASSNTGQNTGELFF
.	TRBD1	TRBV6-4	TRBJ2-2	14	TGTGCCAGCAGTACAGGGGGCAACACCGGGGAGCTGTTTTTT	CASSTGGNTGELFF
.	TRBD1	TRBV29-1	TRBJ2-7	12	TGCAGCGTTGGAGACAGGGTCCACGAGCAGTACTTC	CSVGDRVHEQYF
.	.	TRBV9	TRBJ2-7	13	TGTGCCAGCAGCTCGGACAGATTCGGCGAGCAGTACTTC	CASSSDRFGEQYF
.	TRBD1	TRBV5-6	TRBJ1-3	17	TGTGCCAGCAGCTTGACGCAGGGGGGACTCTCTGGAAACACCATATATTTT	CASSLTQGGLSGNTIYF
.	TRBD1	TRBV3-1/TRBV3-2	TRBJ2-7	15	TGTGCCAGCAGCCAAAGGGCCGGGACAGGGATCGAGCAGTACTTC	CASSQRAGTGIEQYF
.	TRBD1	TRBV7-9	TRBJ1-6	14	TGTGCCAGCAGCGGAACAGGGGGTAACTCACCCCTCCACTTT	CASSGTGGNSPLHF
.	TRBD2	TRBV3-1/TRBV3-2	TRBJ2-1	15	TGTGCCAGCAGCCAAGTTGTAGCGGGAGGAAATGAGCAGTTCTTC	CASSQVVAGGNEQFF
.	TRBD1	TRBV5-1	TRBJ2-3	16	TGCGCCAGCAGCTTGCCCGGGACAGGTCCGACAGATACGCAGTATTTT	CASSLPGTGPTDTQYF
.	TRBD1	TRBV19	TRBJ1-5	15	TGTGCCAGTAGTCGGGACAGCCTAAACTATCAGCCCCAGCATTTT	CASSRDSLNYQPQHF
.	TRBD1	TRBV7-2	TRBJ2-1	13	TGTGCCAGCAGCCACGACAGGGCGAATGAGCAGTTCTTC	CASSHDRANEQFF
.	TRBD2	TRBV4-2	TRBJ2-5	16	TGTGCCAGCAGCCAAGAGGGACTAGCGGGGCAAGAGACCCAGTACTTC	CASSQEGLAGQETQYF
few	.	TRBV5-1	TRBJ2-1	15	TGCGCCAGCAGCTTGGGACTGCCTCCTCACAATGAGCAGTTCTTC	CASSLGLPPHNEQFF
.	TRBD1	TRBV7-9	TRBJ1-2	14	TGTGCCAGCAGCTTAGCGACAGGGGTTGCTGGCTACACCTTC	CASSLATGVAGYTF
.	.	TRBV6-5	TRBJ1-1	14	TGTGCCAGCAAGTTCCGGGGGATGAACACTGAAGCTTTCTTT	CASKFRGMNTEAFF
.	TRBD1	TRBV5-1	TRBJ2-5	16	TGCGCCAGCAGCGCCCAGGGACAGGTGGGACGTGAGACCCAGTACTTC	CASSAQGQVGRETQYF
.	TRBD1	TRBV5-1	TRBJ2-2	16	TGCGCCAGCAGCGCGACAGGGCAAGAGAACACCGGGGAGCTGTTTTTT	CASSATGQENTGELFF
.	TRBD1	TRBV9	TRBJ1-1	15	TGTGCCAGCAGCACCGGGACAGGGGTGGACACTGAAGCTTTCTTT	CASSTGTGVDTEAFF
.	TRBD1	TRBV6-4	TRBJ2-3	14	TGTGCCAGCAGTGCAGGACAGGGGCCAGATACGCAGTATTTT	CASSAGQGPDTQYF